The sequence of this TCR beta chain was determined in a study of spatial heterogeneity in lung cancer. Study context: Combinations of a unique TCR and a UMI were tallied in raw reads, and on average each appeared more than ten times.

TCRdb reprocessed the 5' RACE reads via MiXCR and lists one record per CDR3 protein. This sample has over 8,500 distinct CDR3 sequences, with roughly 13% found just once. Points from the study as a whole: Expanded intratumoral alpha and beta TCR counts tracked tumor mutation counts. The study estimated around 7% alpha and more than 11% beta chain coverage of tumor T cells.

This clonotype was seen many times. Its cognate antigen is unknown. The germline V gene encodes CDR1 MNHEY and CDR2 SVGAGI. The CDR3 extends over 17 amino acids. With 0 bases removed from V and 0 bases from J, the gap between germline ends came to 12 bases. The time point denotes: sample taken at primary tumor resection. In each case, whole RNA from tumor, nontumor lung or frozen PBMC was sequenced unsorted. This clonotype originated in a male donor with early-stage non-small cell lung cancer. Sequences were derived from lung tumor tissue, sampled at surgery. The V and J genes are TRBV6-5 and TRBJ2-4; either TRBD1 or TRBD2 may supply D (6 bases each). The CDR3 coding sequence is TGTGCCAGCAGTTACTCCCGGGGGCAAATAGCCAAAAACATTCAGTACTTC. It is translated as CASSYSRGQIAKNIQYF.